The 11 T cell receptor beta chains reported below all come from one sample, sequenced in a study of beta chain features in type 1 diabetes. Expressed TCRB transcripts were sequenced because the isolated RNA had all been reverse transcribed beforehand. Using immunoSEQ multiplex PCR, the repertoire was profiled, and TCRdb retains in-frame clones only, with some absent. The repertoire holds about 360,000 clones, with over 10% as singletons. Sequenced sample: naive CD4+ T cells from blood. The receptors here all came from a man in his late teens or twenties in good health.

The chain couples TRBV30 to TRBJ1-6; no firm D call. This CDR3 region has 13 residues. Germline V CDR1 and CDR2: GTSNPN, SVGIG (reference sequence). V lost 4 bases and J lost 5, with 9 bases in between. CDR3 in amino acids: CAWIRQDNSPLHF. In DNA form, the CDR3 reads TGTGCCTGGATAAGGCAGGATAATTCACCCCTCCACTTT.

This clone has more than one count but fewer than ten. The gene calls are TRBV18 and TRBJ2-7; D remains unclear. The germline V gene encodes CDR1 KGHSH and CDR2 LQKENI. The ends were cut back, 3 bases at V and 6 bases at J, with 12 bases in the middle. The CDR3 has 13 residues. The CDR3, as DNA: TGTGCCAGCTCACCTCCTGGTAGTCGCGAGCAGTACTTC. Translation gives CASSPPGSREQYF.

This chain joins TRBV7-2 and TRBJ1-1, with a possible D match to TRBD1 (6 bases). Germline assignment: CDR1 SGHTA and CDR2 FQGNSA. The CDR3 has 15 residues. Trimming stripped 2 bases from V and 1 base from J, with 11 bases between. The CDR3: CASSLTGRSNTEAFF. The CDR3 DNA is TGTGCCAGCAGCTTAACAGGGCGTTCGAACACTGAAGCTTTCTTT.

This clone showed up just a few times. The V gene is TRBV19, the J gene TRBJ2-1; the match to TRBD2 covers 14 bases. V lost 4 bases to trimming and J lost 8 bases; unmatched junction nucleotides: 4. CDR3 size: 15 residues. Germline V gene data show CDR1 as LNHDA and CDR2 as SQIVND (reference sequence). The CDR3 region has the DNA TGTGCCAGTAGTACGGGACTAGCGGGAGTTTATGAGCAGTTCTTC. Translated: CASSTGLAGVYEQFF.

The V and J genes are TRBV28 and TRBJ2-1; 7 bases align to TRBD2. Germline CDR1 and CDR2: MDHEN and SYDVKM. The CDR3 consists of 16 residues. V lost 10 bases to trimming and J lost 6 bases; unmatched junction nucleotides: 18. CDR3 sequence reads: CAITDTLGGSRNEQFF. The CDR3 DNA is TGTGCCATCACAGATACGTTGGGCGGGAGCCGCAATGAGCAGTTCTTC. Supplemented by reference TRBV28 and TRBJ2-1, the full variable domain reads DVKVTQSSRYLVKRTGEKVFLECVQDMDHENMFWYRQDPGLGLRLIYFSYDVKMKEKGDIPEGYSVSREKKERFSLILESASTNQTSMYLCAITDTLGGSRNEQFFGPGTRLTVL.

This clone was seen more than once but under ten times. This chain links TRBV5-1 with TRBJ1-2; 8 nucleotides agree with TRBD1. The CDR3 length is 12 residues. The germline V gene has CDR1 SGHRS and CDR2 YFSETQ. The V and J ends lost 0 bases and 8 bases, in that order; junction bases with no gene match: 0. CDR3 protein: CASSLGTGGYTF. The CDR3, as DNA: TGCGCCAGCAGCTTGGGGACAGGGGGCTACACCTTC.

The sample holds a few counts of this clone. The rearrangement links TRBV6-4 to TRBJ2-3; 11 nucleotides match TRBD2. J lost 0 bases, V lost 5 bases, and 1 base had no gene match. Looked up from germline, CDR1 is MRHNA and CDR2 is SNTAGT. The CDR3 runs 15 residues. CDR3 sequence reads: CASSIAGGSTDTQYF. CDR3 nucleotide sequence: TGTGCCAGCAGTATAGCGGGAGGGAGCACAGATACGCAGTATTTT.

This sequence joins TRBV28 and TRBJ2-2; D might be TRBD1 (6 bases). The V end lost 7 bases, the J end lost 1 base, and 13 bases lay between the germline ends. This CDR3 has 15 amino acids. CDR1 MDHEN and CDR2 SYDVKM come from the germline V gene. The CDR3 here is CASILGTQNTGELFF. The CDR3 bases are TGTGCCAGCATCCTAGGGACACAGAACACCGGGGAGCTGTTTTTT.

This clone occurred a few times. CDR3 DNA sequence: TGTGCCAGCAGCCGCCCAGACACAGATACGCAGTATTTT. This codes for CASSRPDTDTQYF. This chain links TRBV28 with TRBJ2-3; D unclear. Germline loops: CDR1 MDHEN, CDR2 SYDVKM. The CDR3 totals 13 residues. Trimming stripped 6 bases from V and 2 bases from J, with 9 bases between.

There are a few counts of this clone. The V and J genes are TRBV5-1 and TRBJ2-7; 9 bases map to TRBD2. Germline V lookup: CDR1 SGHRS, CDR2 YFSETQ. The CDR3 sequence is 15 residues long. J gave up 4 bases and V 0 bases, and 5 bases lay outside the gene matches. In DNA, the CDR3 is TGCGCCAGCAGCTTGGTGATAGCGGGAGTGTACGAGCAGTACTTC. Its protein is CASSLVIAGVYEQYF. Supplemented by reference TRBV5-1 and TRBJ2-7, the full variable domain reads KAGVTQTPRYLIKTRGQQVTLSCSPISGHRSVSWYQQTPGQGLQFLFEYFSETQRNKGNFPGRFSGRQFSNSRSEMNVSTLELGDSALYLCASSLVIAGVYEQYFGPGTRLTVT.

The CDR3 DNA reads TGTGCCAGCAGCTCAAGGACAGGGGGCTACGAGCAGTACTTC. This sequence encodes CASSSRTGGYEQYF. The chain joins TRBV7-2 to TRBJ2-7; TRBD1 aligns across 10 bases. J lost 3 bases, V lost 4 bases, and 3 bases had no gene match. The CDR3 has 14 residues. Germline CDR1 is SGHTA and CDR2 is FQGNSA. The full variable domain, in which reference TRBV7-2 and TRBJ2-7 provide the parts outside the CDR3, is GAGVSQSPSNKVTEKGKDVELRCDPISGHTALYWYRQSLGQGLEFLIYFQGNSAPDKSGLPSDRFSAERTGGSVSTLTIQRTQQEDSAVYLCASSSRTGGYEQYFGPGTRLTVT.